A single sample gave rise to the 5 T cell receptor beta chains below, sequenced in a study of blood T cells in healthy people across ages. Next came a second PCR, run for 7 to 11 cycles, which used a sample-barcoded 5' primer along with a J-beta primer mix. TCRdb recomputed calls from the 5' RACE reads with MiXCR, one row per CDR3 protein. Of around 1,000,000 distinct CDR3 sequences listed, around two fifths are singletons. Input material: blood. Receptors originate from a man between 18 and 35 years old in good health.

The chain employs TRBV20-1 and TRBJ2-3; 8 bases agree with TRBD2. Germline CDR1 reads DFQATT; CDR2 reads SNEGSKA (reference sequence). This CDR3 is built from 15 residues. Trimming took 3 bases from V and 2 from J; bases not matched to a gene: 7. The CDR3 nucleotides are TGCAGTGCTAGGAGTGGAGCGGGGGACACAGATACGCAGTATTTT. Amino acids: CSARSGAGDTDTQYF.

V and J are TRBV10-3 and TRBJ1-4, with 8 bases aligning to TRBD1. Germline values: CDR1 ENHRY, CDR2 SYGVKD. The J segment lost 6 bases and the V segment lost 8 bases, leaving 5 bases of the junction unmatched. The CDR3 has 13 residues. The DNA for the CDR3 is TGTGCCATCTCGACAGGGGAGGATGAAAAACTGTTTTTT. Translation: CAISTGEDEKLFF.

This clonotype occurred a few times. The chain joins TRBV3-1 to TRBJ1-1, with a tentative D call TRBD1 (6 bases). The CDR3 contains 17 residues. Germline V CDR1 and CDR2: LGHDT, YNNKEL (reference sequence). Trimming stripped 1 base from V and 1 base from J, with 16 bases between. The CDR3 coding sequence is TGTGCCAGCAGCCAAGTCCCTTGGGAACAGGGGAACACTGAAGCTTTCTTT. Its translation is CASSQVPWEQGNTEAFF.

CDR3 amino acids: CASSTRTGGGSTEAFF. As DNA, the CDR3 is TGTGCCAGCAGCACCCGGACAGGGGGGGGAAGCACTGAAGCTTTCTTT. The genes are TRBV4-2 and TRBJ1-1; 10 bases line up with TRBD1. V lost 5 bases and J lost 4; bases outside the gene matches: 10. The CDR3 has 16 amino acids. Germline lookup yields CDR1 LGHNA and CDR2 YNFKEQ.

Note on this clonotype: A much larger clone lies one base from this, so it may be a read error. The rearrangement uses TRBV6-2 or TRBV6-3 and TRBJ2-7; perhaps TRBD2 as D (5 bases). CDR1 is MNHEY, CDR2 SVGEGT, per germline. The CDR3 has 16 amino acids. The CDR3 here is CASSYSTTGNSCEQYF. As DNA, the CDR3 is TGTGCCAGCAGTTACTCGACGACCGGGAACTCCTGCGAGCAGTACTTC.